The T cell receptor beta chain described here comes from a study of blood T cell repertoires in COVID-19 (dated by TCRdb to 2020 to 2021). Study-level background: The collaborator samples originated in the United States, Italy and Spain and spanned the acute and convalescent phases of COVID-19. The material from the prospective study consisted of cDNA or gDNA derived from T cells, B-cell-depleted T cells, or PBMCs. The dataset comprised deeply sampled blood TCRbeta repertoires from subjects exposed to, actively infected with, or recovered from COVID-19. A freely available public database, intended as a resource for researchers studying the immune response to SARS-CoV-2, is where the repertoires were released. The samples were drawn from two sources: the first 160 participants of the ongoing ImmuneRACE study, and 1,000 to 1,500 subjects contributed by 6 global collaborators. The sample metadata nearly always contained a de-identified subject ID, COVID-19 status, age in years and sex. Where available, HLA class I and class II types were taken from metadata supplied by the sample provider and were not determined by assay-based typing.

From the cysteine through the phenylalanine, the CDR3 covers 13 amino acids. The CDR3 DNA has 39 bases and is translated from base 1. CDR1 is given as LGHNA and CDR2 as YNFKEQ, both from the germline V gene. V and J are truncated by 3 bases and 3 bases respectively, leaving an intervening sequence of 9 bases. TCRbeta CDR3 regions were amplified from genomic DNA using the immunoSEQ Assay, a bias-controlled multiplex PCR. On the study's bioinformatics: The number of nucleated cells in each sample was estimated by amplification of reference gene primers within the assay. Sequence reads were collapsed and filtered to measure the absolute abundance of every unique TCRbeta CDR3 rearrangement. For each sample, productive Simpson clonality was calculated by taking the square root of Simpson's diversity index across productive rearrangements. TCRdb provides this immuneACCESS table in a form limited to in-frame rearrangements. Some clones are lacking; in checked studies, under half of them reflect an unresolved V gene, and why the rest are absent is not known. From that table come the V and J calls and clone size; the DNA was used to work out D and trimming. Across this sample there are about 84,000 clones, with around 80% seen only once. The ten top clones hold 25% to 30% of the sample.

Whole blood was collected in K2EDTA tubes by collaborating institutions according to the institutions' own protocols. For TCRbeta analysis, collaborator samples were shipped as frozen whole blood, as isolated PBMCs, or as DNA extracted from either sample type. Details on this clone: Its binding antigen is unknown. Per-nucleotide qualities are absent, and no much larger clonotype sits a single base away.

Points the paper makes about the study in general: How much clinical and demographic metadata was included differed by source and by participant, and the metadata was provided uncurated.

This sequence uses TRBV4-2 and TRBJ2-7; the D gene is perhaps TRBD2, on 5 matching bases. The sample taken for sequencing was peripheral blood. The source of this sequence is a woman over 75 with acute or convalescent COVID-19. The CDR3 sequence is CASSQRASYEQYF. Read as DNA, the sequence is TGTGCCAGCAGCCAGAGGGCCAGCTACGAGCAGTACTTC.